This entry concerns a single T cell receptor (beta chain). The data derive from a study of blood T cell repertoires in COVID-19. Study context: Some COVID-19 samples were acute and others convalescent; all came from the United States, Italy and Spain.

The protocol was immunoSEQ multiplex PCR, while the TCRdb copy is restricted to in-frame clones and leaves out a portion. The repertoire includes under 300,000 clones, roughly nine tenths of them detected once, and less than 2.5% sits in the top ten. Participant-given clinical history determined each cohort assignment. The source is a young woman who had recovered from COVID-19. Material: PBMCs or T cells enriched from blood (not recorded which).

CDR3 sequence reads: CSVLGGENYGYTF. CDR3 in DNA: TGCAGCGTCCTGGGTGGGGAGAACTATGGCTACACCTTC. This chain connects TRBV29-1 to TRBJ1-2; D not resolved. The CDR3 length is 13 residues. Germline CDR1 reads SQVTM; CDR2 reads ANQGSEA. Trimming left V 6 bases short and J 2 bases short, with 13 bases between.